This TCR beta chain was sequenced during a study of immune characteristics of hereditary and idiopathic chronic pancreatitis. Background for the entire study: The study profiled local pancreatic immune cells and TCRbeta repertoires in hereditary and idiopathic chronic pancreatitis compared with control organ donor pancreases. TCRbeta sequencing covered roughly five control pancreases, fewer than 10 hereditary chronic pancreatitis pancreases and roughly six idiopathic chronic pancreatitis pancreases. The gDNA-based approach was selected because minimal in vitro experimental manipulation of pancreas-infiltrating T cells was involved.

Chronic pancreatitis pancreas tissue was obtained from patients undergoing total pancreatectomy with islet autotransplantation (TPIAT). None of the chronic pancreatitis patients included in the study had a known history of diabetes. For TCRbeta sequencing, genomic DNA was pulled straight from bulk pancreas tissue, skipping any T cell sorting. No particular cause of disease was identified in idiopathic chronic pancreatitis patients. Pancreas tissues from patients and organ donors were collected consecutively at two US centers. Libraries came from the immunoSEQ multiplex PCR assay. From pancreatic genomic DNA, the TCRbeta CDR3 region and adjacent sequences were amplified and sequenced. As for how the authors treated the data: Repertoire diversity was assessed as a mean normalized Shannon-Wiener index, together with productive clonality and counts of productive rearrangements. Control and chronic pancreatitis repertoire metrics were compared by means of the nonparametric Mann-Whitney U test. A shared clonotype was defined as a CDR3beta sequence with the same amino acid composition and length across subjects. Held by TCRdb, this immuneACCESS table contains in-frame sequences only and omits some clones. Under half of the omission traces to an unresolved V gene where checked; the cause of the rest is unknown. From that table come the V and J calls and clone size; the DNA was used to work out D and trimming. The sample table records approximately 9,400 clones; roughly three quarters of these occur just once. Clones ranked in the top ten supply approximately 15% of the sample.

CDR1 MNHEY and CDR2 SMNVEV were looked up in the germline V gene (reference sequence). From the cysteine up to the phenylalanine, the CDR3 has a length of 15 residues. The entry retains the CDR3 DNA only, 45 bases that are in frame from base 1. At the junction V is shortened by 5 bases and J by 1 base, with 13 bases in between. On the study overall, not on this receptor specifically: Because patient tissue could only be obtained at the time of TPIAT, differences in disease duration may have influenced the immune findings. Compared with controls, TCRbeta repertoire diversity was significantly higher and clonality was lower in both chronic pancreatitis groups. Among over 10 chronic pancreatitis patients, the number of productive TCR rearrangements showed a positive correlation with disease severity scores. Differences in Vbeta-Jbeta gene family usage, including TRBV10, TRBV19, TRBV23 and TRBV5, were found between hereditary and idiopathic chronic pancreatitis. Chronic pancreatitis caused by alcohol use was not included in the study.

Remarks on this clone: The target of this receptor is not known. Base quality data are lacking; no much larger clone is found one base away.

Sequenced sample: pancreas tissue with idiopathic chronic pancreatitis. The cell subset or site label for this specimen denotes: chronic pancreatitis without an identified cause. The sequence links TRBV27 to TRBJ2-3; the D gene is possibly TRBD2, with 5 bases matching. The receptor was isolated from a human donor with chronic pancreatitis. The CDR3 reads CASSLASFGTDTQYF. The sequence in DNA is TGTGCCAGCAGTCTAGCCTCTTTTGGCACAGATACGCAGTATTTT.